This TCR beta chain was observed in a study of cytomegalovirus exposure and HLA in healthy donors. The CDR3 extends over 13 amino acids. With 4 bases removed from V and 7 bases from J, the gap between germline ends came to 14 bases. CDR1 and CDR2 from the germline V gene are MDHEN and SYDVKM. Both 60 Vbeta primers and 13 Jbeta primers went into the PCR. This table comes from immunoSEQ multiplex PCR, and its TCRdb copy is limited to in-frame clones, with some not included. Seen here are around 140,000 clones, about 80% observed once, and the top ten hold around 10%. Sequencing was carried out using PBMCs. The TCR originated in a woman between 55 and 75 years old in good health and CMV-seropositive. The chain joins TRBV28 to TRBJ2-7; D is perhaps TRBD2 (5 bases). The CDR3 DNA sequence: TGTGCCAGCAGTTCGAGTGGACTTAGGGAGCAGTACTTC. Encoded protein: CASSSSGLREQYF.